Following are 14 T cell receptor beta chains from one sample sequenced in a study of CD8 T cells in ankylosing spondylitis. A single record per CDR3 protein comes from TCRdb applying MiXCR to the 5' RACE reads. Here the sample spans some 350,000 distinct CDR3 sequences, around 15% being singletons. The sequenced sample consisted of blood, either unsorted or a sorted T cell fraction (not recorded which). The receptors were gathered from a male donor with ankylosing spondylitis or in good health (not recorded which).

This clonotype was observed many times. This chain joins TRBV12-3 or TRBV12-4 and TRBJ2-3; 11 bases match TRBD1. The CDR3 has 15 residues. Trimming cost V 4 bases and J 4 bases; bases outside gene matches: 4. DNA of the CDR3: TGTGCCAGCAGTTCTCGGACAGGGGGCTCAGATACGCAGTATTTT. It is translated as CASSSRTGGSDTQYF.

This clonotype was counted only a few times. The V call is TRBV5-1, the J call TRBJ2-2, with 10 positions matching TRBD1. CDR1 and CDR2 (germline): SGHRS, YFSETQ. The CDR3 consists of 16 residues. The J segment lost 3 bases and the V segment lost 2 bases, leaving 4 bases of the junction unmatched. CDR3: CASSFPGTGDTGELFF. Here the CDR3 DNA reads TGCGCCAGCAGCTTTCCCGGGACAGGGGACACCGGGGAGCTGTTTTTT.

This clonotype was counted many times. The CDR3 nucleotides are TGCAGCGTGGGGGGACTAGCGGAGACCTACGAGCAGTACTTC. It encodes CSVGGLAETYEQYF. The chain couples TRBV29-1 to TRBJ2-7; 11 bases line up with TRBD2. The CDR3 totals 14 residues. Germline CDR1 is SQVTM and CDR2 is ANQGSEA. Trimming removed 6 bases from V and 2 bases from J; junction bases left unmatched: 6.

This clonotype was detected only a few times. CDR3 nucleotide sequence: TGTGCCAGCAGCTCGGACAGGGATGGAAACACCATATATTTT. Protein sequence: CASSSDRDGNTIYF. The chain couples TRBV11-2 to TRBJ1-3; 8 nucleotides match TRBD1. CDR3 length: 14 amino acids. Germline-derived CDR1 and CDR2 are SGHAT and FQNNGV. After removal of 4 bases from V and 3 bases from J, the junction contained 2 bases not matched to a gene.

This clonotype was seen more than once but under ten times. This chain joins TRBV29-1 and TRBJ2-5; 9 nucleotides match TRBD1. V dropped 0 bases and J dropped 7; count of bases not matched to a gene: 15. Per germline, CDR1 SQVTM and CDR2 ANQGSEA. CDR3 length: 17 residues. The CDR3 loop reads CSVEDLRDRARGGTQYF. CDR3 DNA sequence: TGCAGCGTTGAAGATCTCCGGGACAGGGCACGAGGGGGGACCCAGTACTTC.

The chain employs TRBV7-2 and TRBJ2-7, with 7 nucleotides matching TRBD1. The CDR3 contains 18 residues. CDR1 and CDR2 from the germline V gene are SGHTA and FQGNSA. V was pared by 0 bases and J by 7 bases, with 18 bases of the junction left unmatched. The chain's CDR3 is CASSLAPRSQGEGYEQYF. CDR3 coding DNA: TGTGCCAGCAGCTTAGCTCCTCGGAGCCAGGGGGAAGGGTATGAGCAGTACTTC.

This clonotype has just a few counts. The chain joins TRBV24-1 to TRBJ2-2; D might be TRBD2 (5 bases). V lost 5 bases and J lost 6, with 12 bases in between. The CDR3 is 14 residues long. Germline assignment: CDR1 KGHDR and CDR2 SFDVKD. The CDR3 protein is CATSAEGLAGELFF. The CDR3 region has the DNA TGTGCCACCAGTGCCGAGGGTTTGGCCGGGGAGCTGTTTTTT.

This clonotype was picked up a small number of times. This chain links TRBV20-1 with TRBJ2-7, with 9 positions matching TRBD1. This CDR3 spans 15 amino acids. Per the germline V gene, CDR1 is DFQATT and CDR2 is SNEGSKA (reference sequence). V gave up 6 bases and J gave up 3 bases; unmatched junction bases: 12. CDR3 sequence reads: CSASSPDRGSYEQYF. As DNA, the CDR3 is TGCAGTGCAAGTTCCCCGGACAGGGGTAGCTACGAGCAGTACTTC.

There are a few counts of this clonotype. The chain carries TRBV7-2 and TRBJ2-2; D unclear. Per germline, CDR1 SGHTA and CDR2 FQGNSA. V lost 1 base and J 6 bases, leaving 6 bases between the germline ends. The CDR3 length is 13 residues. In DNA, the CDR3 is TGTGCCAGCAGCTTAGGGTGGTCCGGGGAGCTGTTTTTT. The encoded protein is CASSLGWSGELFF.

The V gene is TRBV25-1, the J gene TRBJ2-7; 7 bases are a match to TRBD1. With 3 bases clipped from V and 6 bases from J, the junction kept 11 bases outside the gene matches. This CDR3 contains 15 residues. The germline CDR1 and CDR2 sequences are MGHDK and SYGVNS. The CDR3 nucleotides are TGTGCCAGCAGTGACACGATACAGGGGAGTCGCGAGCAGTACTTC. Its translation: CASSDTIQGSREQYF.

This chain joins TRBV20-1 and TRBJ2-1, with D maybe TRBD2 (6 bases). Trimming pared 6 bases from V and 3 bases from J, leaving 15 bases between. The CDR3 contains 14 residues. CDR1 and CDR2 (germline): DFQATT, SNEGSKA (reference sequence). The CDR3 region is CSATAGSLYNEQFF. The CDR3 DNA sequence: TGCAGTGCCACAGCCGGGAGCCTCTACAATGAGCAGTTCTTC.

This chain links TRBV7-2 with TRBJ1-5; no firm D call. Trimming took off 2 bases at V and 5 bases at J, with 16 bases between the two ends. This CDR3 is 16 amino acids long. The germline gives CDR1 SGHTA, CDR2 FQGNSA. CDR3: CASSLIGRLKDQPQHF. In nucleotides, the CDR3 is TGTGCCAGCAGCTTAATTGGGCGTCTAAAGGATCAGCCCCAGCATTTT.

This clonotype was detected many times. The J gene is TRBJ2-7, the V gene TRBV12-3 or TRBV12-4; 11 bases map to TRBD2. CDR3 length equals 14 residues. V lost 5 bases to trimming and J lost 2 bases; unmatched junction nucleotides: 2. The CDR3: CASSRLAGPYEQYF. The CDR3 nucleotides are TGTGCCAGCAGTCGACTAGCGGGACCCTACGAGCAGTACTTC.

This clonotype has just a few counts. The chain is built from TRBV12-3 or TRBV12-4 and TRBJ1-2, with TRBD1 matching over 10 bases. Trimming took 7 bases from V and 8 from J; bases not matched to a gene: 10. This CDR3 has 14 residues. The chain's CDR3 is CASTPTGGGDGYTF. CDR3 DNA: TGTGCCAGCACCCCGACAGGGGGCGGGGACGGCTACACCTTC.